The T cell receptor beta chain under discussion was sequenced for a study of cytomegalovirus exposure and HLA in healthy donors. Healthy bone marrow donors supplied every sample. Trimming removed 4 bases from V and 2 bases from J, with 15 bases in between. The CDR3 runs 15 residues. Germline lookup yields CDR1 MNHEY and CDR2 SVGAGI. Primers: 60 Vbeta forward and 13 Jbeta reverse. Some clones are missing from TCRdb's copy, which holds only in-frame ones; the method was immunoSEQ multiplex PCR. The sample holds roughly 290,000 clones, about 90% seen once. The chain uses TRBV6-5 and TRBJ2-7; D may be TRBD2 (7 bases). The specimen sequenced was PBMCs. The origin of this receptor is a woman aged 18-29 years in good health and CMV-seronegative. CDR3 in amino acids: CASSSRLGGPYEQYF. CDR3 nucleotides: TGTGCCAGCAGTTCCAGACTCGGGGGGCCCTACGAGCAGTACTTC.